The TCR beta chain described here comes from a study of tumor-infiltrating lymphocytes in primary liver carcinoma. CDR3 size: 18 residues. CDR1 and CDR2 from the germline V gene are SGHNT and YYREEE (reference sequence). Using a constant-region primer together with ProtoScript II reverse transcriptase, TCR beta cDNA was made from 500 ng of total RNA. Three nested multiplex PCR rounds, a slightly modified ARM-PCR, produced the libraries for TCR beta. The opening two PCR rounds, about 10 cycles each, paired TRBV1-TRBV30 forward primers with a C-beta reverse primer. TCRdb recomputed calls from the multiplex PCR reads with MiXCR, one row per CDR3 protein. The sample contains some 180,000 distinct CDR3 sequences, 70% to 90% of which appear only once. Study-level results: Against blood, tumors held a significantly higher top-250-clone fraction (p = 0.039).

The study co-extracted DNA and RNA from about 19-30 mg of unsorted bulk tissue. With regard to this clonotype: What it binds is unknown. Its ends do not fully match the called genes, so a read error is possible.

The chain carries TRBV5-4 and TRBJ2-3; 15 nucleotides align to TRBD2. The clonotype comes from a man aged 35 to 55 with primary liver carcinoma and hepatitis B virus infection. Sequenced: tumor tissue from primary liver carcinoma. CDR3 sequence reads: CASSSQPGLAGGADMQYF. CDR3 coding DNA: TGTGCCAGCAGTTCACAGCCGGGACTAGCGGGAGGCGCAGATATGCAGTATTTT.